The 5 T cell receptor beta chains below all came from one sample that was sequenced in a study of shared clonotypes between healthy human individuals. The method was immunoSEQ multiplex PCR; TCRdb's version includes in-frame clones alone and lacks a portion of them. Here the sample spans fewer than 600,000 clones, around 77% being singletons. Sequencing was carried out using PBMCs. The receptors derive from a woman aged 40 to 49 in good health. Some clones in this sample may be carry-over from other donors' samples.

Worth noting for this clone: The junction and the germline gene differ at one end; a read error may be behind it. CDR3 DNA: TGTGCTAGCAGCTTACATGGGGTTGCGGAGACCCAGTACTTC. Amino acid sequence: CASSLHGVAETQYF. The V gene is TRBV7-7, the J gene TRBJ2-5; D unclear. The CDR3 extends over 14 amino acids. The germline gives CDR1 SSHAT, CDR2 FNYEAQ (reference sequence).

V and J are TRBV30 and TRBJ1-1; D perhaps matches TRBD1 (6 bases). The V and J ends lost 0 bases and 1 base respectively, with 12 bases between them. CDR1 GTSNPN and CDR2 SVGIG come from the germline V gene (reference sequence). The CDR3 contains 15 residues. CDR3 sequence (DNA): TGTGCCTGGAGTGTACCAGTCAGGGGGAACACTGAAGCTTTCTTT. As protein: CAWSVPVRGNTEAFF.

The V call is TRBV18, the J call TRBJ2-7; 8 bases align to TRBD1. The CDR3 runs to 16 residues. With 3 bases clipped from V and 6 bases from J, the junction kept 13 bases outside the gene matches. Germline V CDR1 and CDR2: KGHSH, LQKENI. In DNA form, the CDR3 reads TGTGCCAGCTCACCTTTCGCGACAGGGGAGGCGGGCGAGCAGTACTTC. It codes for CASSPFATGEAGEQYF.

The rearrangement joins TRBV2 to TRBJ2-7, with D maybe TRBD1 (5 bases). The CDR3 runs 13 residues. Trimming took off 8 bases at V and 2 bases at J, with 13 bases between the two ends. Looked up from germline, CDR1 is SNHLY and CDR2 is FYNNEI. The chain's CDR3 is CASGRQPPYEQYF. In nucleotides, the CDR3 is TGTGCCAGCGGACGACAGCCTCCCTACGAGCAGTACTTC.

The chain links TRBV15 to TRBJ1-2; 8 bases match TRBD1. V shed 4 bases, J shed 2 bases, and the junction held 3 bases outside the gene matches. Germline V gene sequence: CDR1 LNHNV, CDR2 YYDKDF (reference sequence). CDR3 length: 14 residues. CDR3 loop: CATSTDRVNYGYTF. The CDR3 bases are TGTGCCACCAGCACGGACAGGGTAAACTATGGCTACACCTTC.